The T cell receptor beta chain under discussion was sequenced for a study of T cells in narcolepsy. Background on the study: Healthy controls were enrolled alongside patients with narcolepsy type 1 or type 2. General observations from the study: Comparing one patient's CSF and blood CD4+ clonotypes highlighted HCRT- and TRIB2-specific autoreactive clonotypes. Reportedly, autoreactive clonotypes were serially detected in patients' blood but not controls'.

The germline gives CDR1 LGHNT, CDR2 FRNRAP. Trimming shortened V by 2 bases and J by 7 bases, and 13 bases separated the two germline ends. This CDR3 region has 14 residues. Libraries were prepared by immunoSEQ multiplex PCR; TCRdb keeps only in-frame clonotypes and omits some of them. The data show 8,000 to 8,500 clones, with 61% seen just once and 20% to 25% held by the top ten. Worth noting for this clone: Antigen unknown.

V is TRBV12-5 and J is TRBJ2-3; D is undetermined. The sample consisted of CD45RA- memory CD8+ T cells from PBMCs. The origin of this receptor is a human donor with narcolepsy. The CDR3 reads CASGLPGVLNTQYF. The CDR3 DNA sequence: TGTGCTAGTGGTTTGCCCGGAGTGCTTAATACGCAGTATTTT.